This TCR beta chain was sequenced for a study of blood T cell repertoires in COVID-19. At the level of the study: Specimens from acute and convalescent COVID-19 originated in the United States, Italy and Spain. PBMCs, B-cell-depleted T cells, or T cells were the source of the cDNA or gDNA that made up the material.

In the authors' workflow: Reference gene primer amplification in the assay estimated nucleated cell counts. TCRdb's copy holds only in-frame clones and misses some; the assay was immunoSEQ multiplex PCR. The D gene and trimming were derived from the DNA, and the V and J assignments and clone size from that table. The data hold 300,000 to 450,000 clones, with roughly 86% observed a single time. Looked up from germline, CDR1 is LGHDT and CDR2 is YNNKEL (reference sequence). Losses at the gene ends were 3 bases for V and 5 bases for J; bases not matched to a gene: 12. The CDR3 runs to 19 residues. This clone came up a few times.

Source material: PBMCs or T cells enriched from blood (not recorded which). The chain is built from TRBV3-1 (or the pseudogene TRBV3-2) and TRBJ2-1, with 14 bases matching TRBD2. The receptor was derived from a man between 35 and 55 years old in a cohort exposed to, infected with or recovered from COVID-19 (not recorded which). This CDR3 is CASSQLGGTSGSYHNEQFF. CDR3 nucleotide sequence: TGTGCCAGCAGCCAGCTAGGCGGGACTAGCGGGAGTTATCACAATGAGCAGTTCTTC.